The sequence of this T cell receptor (beta chain) was determined in a study of shared clonotypes between healthy human individuals. The naive CD8 fraction comprised CD45RO-negative cells positively selected for CCR7 and excluded terminally differentiated effector memory CD45RA+ cells. Some clones are missing from TCRdb's copy, which holds only in-frame ones; the method was immunoSEQ multiplex PCR. This table has about 870,000 clones, almost 95% appearing once. The sample comprised naive CD8+ T cells sorted from blood. The sequence derives from a man aged 25 to 40 in good health.

The CDR3 DNA sequence: TGCGCCACCCCCCAGAAGAAGCAGTACTTC. Translated: CATPQKKQYF. This rearrangement joins TRBV5-1 to TRBJ2-7, with D unresolved. V lost 9 bases and J lost 8, with 12 bases in between. From germline, CDR1 is SGHRS and CDR2 YFSETQ. This CDR3 contains 10 residues.